This is a list of T cell receptor beta chains from one sample in a study of OX40 agonist ivuxolimab in advanced cancers. The assay was immunoSEQ multiplex PCR, and TCRdb's table has in-frame clones only and misses some. Seen here are approximately 77,000 clones, approximately 90% observed once, and the top ten hold 4% to 5%. The input for sequencing was CD4+ or CD8+ T cells sorted from blood, taken in a trial of the OX40 agonist ivuxolimab. The receptor set was obtained from an adult with an advanced solid tumor such as melanoma, head and neck, liver or kidney cancer. Each CDR3 is given with its conserved first and last residue. The order of the fields is D gene, V gene, J gene, clone size, CDR3 DNA, CDR3 protein. The D gene is left open where the match is weak. Clone size is shown for a subset of rows, as once, few, many or a class of expanded clone.

d_gene: NA
v_gene: TRBV25-1
j_gene: TRBJ2-6
abundance: NA
CDR3nt: TGTGCCAGCAGTGAATGGGGGGAGAGCTCTGGGGCCAACGTCCTGACTTTC
CDR3aa: CASSEWGESSGANVLTF

d_gene: TRBD1
v_gene: TRBV19
j_gene: TRBJ2-2
abundance: few
CDR3nt: TGTGCCAGTAGTAAGAGCAGACAGGGGAGTTCTGTTCGGACCGGGGAGCTGTTTTTT
CDR3aa: CASSKSRQGSSVRTGELFF

d_gene: NA
v_gene: TRBV5-1
j_gene: TRBJ2-7
abundance: NA
CDR3nt: TGCGCCAGCAGCTCGAGGACAACCGGGTACGAGCAGTACTTC
CDR3aa: CASSSRTTGYEQYF

d_gene: NA
v_gene: TRBV27
j_gene: TRBJ1-2
abundance: NA
CDR3nt: TGTGCCAGCAGTTTATCATGGGGGGGTGGCTATGGCTACACCTTC
CDR3aa: CASSLSWGGGYGYTF

d_gene: TRBD1
v_gene: TRBV6-1
j_gene: TRBJ2-7
abundance: NA
CDR3nt: TGTGCCAGCAAGGGGTCGGGGACAGGCTCCTACGAGCAGTACTTC
CDR3aa: CASKGSGTGSYEQYF

d_gene: NA
v_gene: TRBV5-1
j_gene: TRBJ2-4
abundance: NA
CDR3nt: TGCGCCAGCAGCTCGGGATTGAGCAAAAACATTCAGTACTTC
CDR3aa: CASSSGLSKNIQYF

d_gene: NA
v_gene: TRBV11-2
j_gene: TRBJ1-2
abundance: NA
CDR3nt: TGTGCCAGCAGCAAAATTCGGGACTATGGCTACACCTTC
CDR3aa: CASSKIRDYGYTF

d_gene: NA
v_gene: TRBV28
j_gene: TRBJ2-1
abundance: NA
CDR3nt: TGTGCCAGCAGGCCAGGTACGAGGCGGGATGAGCAGTTCTTC
CDR3aa: CASRPGTRRDEQFF

d_gene: NA
v_gene: TRBV7-3
j_gene: TRBJ1-1
abundance: NA
CDR3nt: TGTGCCAGCAGCTTACAAGCTGGGAACACTGAAGCTTTCTTT
CDR3aa: CASSLQAGNTEAFF

d_gene: NA
v_gene: TRBV28
j_gene: TRBJ1-5
abundance: NA
CDR3nt: TGTGCCAGCAGTTTAAACAGAGCAGGAAGCAATCAGCCCCAGCATTTT
CDR3aa: CASSLNRAGSNQPQHF

d_gene: TRBD2
v_gene: TRBV11-2
j_gene: TRBJ2-1
abundance: NA
CDR3nt: TGTGCCAGCAGCTCAATGCGGCTAGCGGGGTACAATGAGCAGTTCTTC
CDR3aa: CASSSMRLAGYNEQFF

d_gene: TRBD2
v_gene: TRBV7-3
j_gene: TRBJ2-7
abundance: NA
CDR3nt: TGTGCCAGCAGCTCGGGGACTAGTCCAGCCTACGAGCAGTACTTC
CDR3aa: CASSSGTSPAYEQYF

d_gene: NA
v_gene: TRBV11-2
j_gene: TRBJ2-1
abundance: NA
CDR3nt: TGTGCCAGCAGCTCCGGGACCTCTAGGGTGTACAATGAGCAGTTCTTC
CDR3aa: CASSSGTSRVYNEQFF

d_gene: TRBD1
v_gene: TRBV7-2
j_gene: TRBJ2-1
abundance: NA
CDR3nt: TGTGCCAGCAGCTTAGCTACAGGGGGCGATGAGCAGTTCTTC
CDR3aa: CASSLATGGDEQFF

d_gene: NA
v_gene: TRBV7-6
j_gene: TRBJ2-2
abundance: NA
CDR3nt: TGTGCCAGCAGCTTGACTGGAAACACCGGGGAGCTGTTTTTT
CDR3aa: CASSLTGNTGELFF

d_gene: NA
v_gene: TRBV7-2
j_gene: TRBJ1-4
abundance: NA
CDR3nt: TGTGCCAGCAGCTTATTACAGGGTCAAAAACTGTTTTTT
CDR3aa: CASSLLQGQKLFF

d_gene: NA
v_gene: TRBV19
j_gene: TRBJ1-2
abundance: NA
CDR3nt: TGTGCCAGTAGTCCTGGGGCGGGCTATGGCTACACCTTC
CDR3aa: CASSPGAGYGYTF

d_gene: NA
v_gene: TRBV9
j_gene: TRBJ2-5
abundance: NA
CDR3nt: TGTGCCAGCAGCCCCGATTGGGAGACCCAGTACTTC
CDR3aa: CASSPDWETQYF

d_gene: NA
v_gene: TRBV19
j_gene: TRBJ2-7
abundance: NA
CDR3nt: TGTGCCTCCTCGAGGGACAACTCCTACGAGCAGTACTTC
CDR3aa: CASSRDNSYEQYF

d_gene: NA
v_gene: TRBV28
j_gene: TRBJ1-2
abundance: NA
CDR3nt: TGTGCCAGCAGTTTAGGACTTGGGTATGGCTACACCTTC
CDR3aa: CASSLGLGYGYTF

d_gene: NA
v_gene: TRBV6-5
j_gene: TRBJ2-1
abundance: NA
CDR3nt: TGTGCCAGCAGTCGGAGCGGTAATGAGCAGTTCTTC
CDR3aa: CASSRSGNEQFF

d_gene: NA
v_gene: TRBV28
j_gene: TRBJ1-5
abundance: once
CDR3nt: TGTGCCAGCAGACCCGACCAGAGGCAGCCCCAGCATTTT
CDR3aa: CASRPDQRQPQHF

d_gene: NA
v_gene: TRBV6-6
j_gene: TRBJ1-2
abundance: once
CDR3nt: TGTGCCAGCAGTTACGACAGGTCCTATGGCTACACCTTC
CDR3aa: CASSYDRSYGYTF

d_gene: NA
v_gene: TRBV6-5
j_gene: TRBJ1-3
abundance: NA
CDR3nt: TGTGCCAGTGTGGGGGGCTCTGGAAACACCATATATTTT
CDR3aa: CASVGGSGNTIYF

d_gene: NA
v_gene: TRBV5-4
j_gene: TRBJ2-7
abundance: NA
CDR3nt: TGTGCCAGCAGCGGAAAGACAGGTTACGAGCAGTACTTC
CDR3aa: CASSGKTGYEQYF

d_gene: NA
v_gene: TRBV2
j_gene: TRBJ2-7
abundance: NA
CDR3nt: TGTGCCAGCAGTGAAGCTCCGACGGCCTACGAGCAGTACTTC
CDR3aa: CASSEAPTAYEQYF

d_gene: NA
v_gene: TRBV21-1
j_gene: TRBJ1-5
abundance: NA
CDR3nt: TGTGCCAGCAGCAAAGCGACAGCCCAGCCCCAGCATTTT
CDR3aa: CASSKATAQPQHF

d_gene: NA
v_gene: TRBV12-5
j_gene: TRBJ2-2
abundance: NA
CDR3nt: TGTGCTAGTGGTTTTCTGACGGGTCCACGGGGCAACACCGGGGAGCTGTTTTTT
CDR3aa: CASGFLTGPRGNTGELFF

d_gene: TRBD2
v_gene: TRBV5-1
j_gene: TRBJ2-7
abundance: NA
CDR3nt: TGCGCCAGCAGCCCGGGACTAGCGGACTACGAGCAGTACTTC
CDR3aa: CASSPGLADYEQYF

d_gene: NA
v_gene: TRBV4-1
j_gene: TRBJ1-2
abundance: NA
CDR3nt: TGCGCCAGCAGCCAAGGTCCAACACGGGGAAGCTACACCTTC
CDR3aa: CASSQGPTRGSYTF

d_gene: NA
v_gene: TRBV27
j_gene: TRBJ1-1
abundance: NA
CDR3nt: TGTGCCAGCAGTTTTTACGGGACGGTGAACACTGAAGCTTTCTTT
CDR3aa: CASSFYGTVNTEAFF

d_gene: TRBD1
v_gene: TRBV5-1
j_gene: TRBJ2-7
abundance: NA
CDR3nt: TGCGCCAGCAGCTTGGCGGGACAGAGCTACGAGCAGTACTTC
CDR3aa: CASSLAGQSYEQYF

d_gene: NA
v_gene: TRBV9
j_gene: TRBJ2-1
abundance: NA
CDR3nt: TGTGCCAGCAGCGTAGACGGTGGGACCGCCAATGAGCAGTTCTTC
CDR3aa: CASSVDGGTANEQFF

d_gene: TRBD1
v_gene: TRBV6-6
j_gene: TRBJ2-3
abundance: NA
CDR3nt: TGTGCCAGCAGTCCAGGACAGGGCCCCACAGATACGCAGTATTTT
CDR3aa: CASSPGQGPTDTQYF

d_gene: NA
v_gene: TRBV19
j_gene: TRBJ1-2
abundance: NA
CDR3nt: TGTGCCAGTAGTATAGACCTCAGGGGAGCTGGCTACACCTTC
CDR3aa: CASSIDLRGAGYTF

d_gene: NA
v_gene: TRBV16
j_gene: TRBJ2-2
abundance: NA
CDR3nt: TGTGCCAGCAGCCAAGTTTCTTTCGGGGAGCTGTTTTTT
CDR3aa: CASSQVSFGELFF

d_gene: NA
v_gene: TRBV5-6
j_gene: TRBJ1-1
abundance: NA
CDR3nt: TGTGCCAGCAGCTTGTTATGGGCGGGGAACACTGAAGCTTTCTTT
CDR3aa: CASSLLWAGNTEAFF

d_gene: NA
v_gene: TRBV15
j_gene: TRBJ1-4
abundance: NA
CDR3nt: TGTGCCACCAGCAGAGATATCAGGGGAACTAATGAAAAACTGTTTTTT
CDR3aa: CATSRDIRGTNEKLFF

d_gene: NA
v_gene: TRBV4-1
j_gene: TRBJ2-7
abundance: NA
CDR3nt: TGCGCCAGCAGCCAGTTTCAGGGGCGCGATGGGGCCGAGCAGTACTTC
CDR3aa: CASSQFQGRDGAEQYF

d_gene: TRBD1
v_gene: TRBV7-3
j_gene: TRBJ2-2
abundance: few
CDR3nt: TGTGCCAGCAGCTTAATGGGACAGTTCGGCGGGGAGCTGTTTTTT
CDR3aa: CASSLMGQFGGELFF